The 19 T cell receptor beta chains in this list originate from one sample, sequenced in a study of blood T cell repertoires in COVID-19. This table comes from immunoSEQ multiplex PCR, and its TCRdb copy is limited to in-frame clones, with some not included. The sample records about 320,000 clones, 90% to 95% being singletons. The sequenced sample consisted of PBMCs or T cells enriched from blood (not recorded which). These receptors were taken from a woman in her thirties who had been exposed to COVID-19.

The chain carries TRBV2 and TRBJ1-3, with D uncertain. Trimming shortened V by 7 bases and J by 2 bases, and 12 bases separated the two germline ends. The germline V gene encodes CDR1 SNHLY and CDR2 FYNNEI. This CDR3 has 14 amino acids. In DNA, the CDR3 is TGTGCCAGCACCCCACAGTTGACTGGAAACACCATATATTTT. Translated: CASTPQLTGNTIYF. Full variable domain (remainder filled in from reference TRBV2 and TRBJ1-3): EPEVTQTPSHQVTQMGQEVILRCVPISNHLYFYWYRQILGQKVEFLVSFYNNEISEKSEIFDDQFSVERPDGSNFTLKIRSTKLEDSAMYFCASTPQLTGNTIYFGEGSWLTVV.

This clone was seen only once. The chain links TRBV5-1 to TRBJ1-1; perhaps TRBD1 as D (5 bases). V lost 4 bases and J lost 3, with 19 bases in between. This CDR3 contains 16 residues. The germline gives CDR1 SGHRS, CDR2 YFSETQ. The chain's CDR3 is CASSLPRMGGDTEAFF. The CDR3 DNA reads as TGCGCCAGCAGCCTACCTCGTATGGGGGGAGACACTGAAGCTTTCTTT.

This clone was detected once. The chain combines TRBV6-1 with TRBJ1-2, with D uncertain. Germline loops: CDR1 MNHNS, CDR2 SASEGT. V lost 3 bases, J lost 6 bases, and 11 bases lay in between. The CDR3 is made up of 13 amino acids. The CDR3 nucleotides are TGTGCCAGCAGTGACAGGTGGTGGGATGGCTACACCTTC. Its protein product is CASSDRWWDGYTF.

The genes are TRBV30 and TRBJ1-2, with D tentatively TRBD1 (6 bases). The CDR3 has 13 residues. V lost 5 bases, J lost 2 bases, and 12 bases lay in between. CDR1 and CDR2 from the germline V gene are GTSNPN and SVGIG (reference sequence). CDR3 nucleotide sequence: TGTGCCTGGGCGCTCCAGGGGAACTATGGCTACACCTTC. It yields the protein CAWALQGNYGYTF.

For the CDR3, the DNA is TGTGCCAGCAGCTTAGGTGTCGGCAGGGACTATGGCTACACCTTC. Translation: CASSLGVGRDYGYTF. This chain connects TRBV7-9 to TRBJ1-2; maybe TRBD1 (5 bases). This CDR3 has 15 residues. The V end was cut by 1 base, the J end by 3 bases, with 12 bases between. Germline CDR1 reads SEHNR; CDR2 reads FQNEAQ (reference sequence).

This chain connects TRBV19 to TRBJ2-2, with D perhaps matching TRBD2 (6 bases). V lost 2 bases and J lost 4, with 26 bases in between. Germline CDR1 LNHDA, CDR2 SQIVND (reference sequence). This CDR3 has 20 amino acids. The CDR3 protein is CASSIRGVRGSLWGTGELFF. Written as DNA, the CDR3 is TGTGCCAGTAGTATAAGAGGTGTACGGGGGTCCCTATGGGGCACCGGGGAGCTGTTTTTT.

V is TRBV4-2 and J is TRBJ2-7, with D possibly being TRBD2 (6 bases). Germline V CDR1 and CDR2: LGHNA, YNFKEQ. Trimming left V 4 bases short and J 6 bases short, with 16 bases between. The CDR3 contains 14 residues. CDR3 sequence: CASSLLVGGSEQYF. The CDR3 DNA is TGTGCCAGCAGCCTTTTAGTGGGGGGAAGCGAGCAGTACTTC.

The chain joins TRBV4-2 to TRBJ2-2; 10 bases map to TRBD2. Germline lookup yields CDR1 LGHNA and CDR2 YNFKEQ. The ends lost 0 bases at V and 6 bases at J; junction bases unmatched: 7. The CDR3 runs 17 residues. CDR3 sequence reads: CASSQETAGGPSGELFF. Written as DNA, the CDR3 is TGTGCCAGCAGCCAAGAGACAGCGGGGGGGCCTTCCGGGGAGCTGTTTTTT.

This chain uses TRBV5-4 with TRBJ2-7, with 9 bases aligning to TRBD1. V shed 4 bases and J 2 bases; nucleotides not matched to a gene: 10. There are 16 residues in the CDR3. Germline V CDR1 and CDR2: SGHNT, YYREEE (reference sequence). CDR3: CASSQRRTGDTYEQYF. In DNA, the CDR3 is TGTGCCAGCAGCCAACGACGGACAGGGGATACCTACGAGCAGTACTTC. Supplemented by reference TRBV5-4 and TRBJ2-7, the full variable domain reads ETGVTQSPTHLIKTRGQQVTLRCSSQSGHNTVSWYQQALGQGPQFIFQYYREEENGRGNFPPRFSGLQFPNYSSELNVNALELDDSALYLCASSQRRTGDTYEQYFGPGTRLTVT.

This sequence joins TRBV25-1 and TRBJ2-7; D unclear. CDR1 and CDR2 (germline): MGHDK, SYGVNS. Trimming shortened V by 2 bases and J by 6 bases, and 11 bases separated the two germline ends. The CDR3 sequence is 13 residues long. This chain's CDR3 is CASSEGGSVEQYF. The DNA for the CDR3 is TGTGCCAGCAGTGAAGGCGGTTCTGTCGAGCAGTACTTC.

This chain links TRBV4-1 with TRBJ2-2, with D uncertain. From germline, CDR1 is MGHRA and CDR2 YSYEKL. The CDR3 spans 16 residues. Trimming shortened V by 1 base and J by 0 bases, and 9 bases separated the two germline ends. Here the CDR3 DNA reads TGCGCCAGCAGCCAAGTCTGGCAGACGAACACCGGGGAGCTGTTTTTT. The encoded protein is CASSQVWQTNTGELFF.

In nucleotides, the CDR3 is TGTGCCAGCAGCAAAAGTGCCGCGGGAGAGGAGACCCAGTACTTC. Translating it yields CASSKSAAGEETQYF. V and J are TRBV7-3 and TRBJ2-5; 7 positions match TRBD2. Germline V lookup: CDR1 SGHTA, CDR2 FQGTGA. CDR3 length equals 15 residues. V lost 5 bases, J lost 5 bases, and 11 bases stayed unmatched. The variable domain in full, with the rest retrieved from reference TRBV7-3 and TRBJ2-5, is GAGVSQTPSNKVTEKGKYVELRCDPISGHTALYWYRQSLGQGPEFLIYFQGTGAADDSGLPNDRFFAVRPEGSVSTLKIQRTERGDSAVYLCASSKSAAGEETQYFGPGTRLLVL.

V usage is TRBV5-1 and J usage is TRBJ1-3; D possibly corresponds to TRBD1 (5 bases). The germline V gene encodes CDR1 SGHRS and CDR2 YFSETQ. This CDR3 has 14 residues. V was shortened by 0 bases and J by 4 bases, with 8 bases between the two germline ends. CDR3 DNA sequence: TGCGCCAGCAGCTTGGGTCAGGGAGGAAACACCATATATTTT. Its protein product is CASSLGQGGNTIYF.

The V gene is TRBV10-3, the J gene TRBJ2-1, with 11 bases that match TRBD2. The CDR3 runs 16 residues. Trimming took 4 bases from V and 2 from J; bases not matched to a gene: 4. Germline loops: CDR1 ENHRY, CDR2 SYGVKD. CDR3 loop: CAISGSSGGTYNEQFF. The DNA of the CDR3 is TGTGCCATCAGTGGTTCTAGCGGGGGGACCTACAATGAGCAGTTCTTC.

This chain uses TRBV4-2 with TRBJ1-2; D perhaps matches TRBD1 (5 bases). This CDR3 has 14 amino acids. Trimming took 4 bases from V and 4 from J, leaving 13 bases between them. Germline V gene data show CDR1 as LGHNA and CDR2 as YNFKEQ. The CDR3 spells CASSPQDSFYGYTF. CDR3 sequence (DNA): TGTGCCAGCAGCCCTCAAGACAGTTTCTATGGCTACACCTTC.

The genes are TRBV5-5 and TRBJ1-5; TRBD1 matches 8 bases. This CDR3 spans 13 amino acids. CDR1 is SGHKS, CDR2 YYEKEE, per germline (reference sequence). Trimming at V came to 1 base and at J to 11 bases, leaving 5 bases not matched to a gene. CDR3 in amino acids: CASSLPGGSAQHF. The CDR3 DNA follows: TGTGCCAGCAGCTTGCCAGGGGGCTCGGCCCAGCATTTT.

The CDR3 DNA reads as TGTGCCAGCAGCTCACAGGGACAGGGTACCTACGAGCAGTACTTC. Translation: CASSSQGQGTYEQYF. The V gene is TRBV5-4, the J gene TRBJ2-7; TRBD1 aligns across 9 bases. The CDR3 runs to 15 residues. J lost 2 bases, V lost 3 bases, and 6 bases had no gene match. Germline V gene lookup returns CDR1 SGHNT and CDR2 YYREEE (reference sequence).

The chain links TRBV25-1 to TRBJ1-2; 11 positions match TRBD1. Germline values: CDR1 MGHDK, CDR2 SYGVNS. This CDR3 is 16 amino acids long. Trimming cost V 5 bases and J 6 bases; bases outside gene matches: 11. CDR3 protein: CASSSRTGGAVDGYTF. The CDR3 nucleotides read TGTGCCAGCAGTAGTAGGACAGGGGGCGCGGTCGATGGCTACACCTTC.

The rearrangement joins TRBV5-5 to TRBJ2-7, with TRBD2 matching 9 bases. The V gene end was trimmed by 1 base and the J gene end by 2 bases; junction bases not matched to a gene: 7. This CDR3 comprises 16 residues. CDR1 and CDR2 from the germline V gene are SGHKS and YYEKEE (reference sequence). CDR3 residues: CASSLRGRGGPYEQYF. CDR3 coding DNA: TGTGCCAGCAGCTTGAGGGGGCGGGGGGGCCCCTACGAGCAGTACTTC.